The present entry profiles one T cell receptor (beta chain) with its context. Profiling relied on immunoSEQ multiplex PCR, and the TCRdb table lists in-frame clones only, not all of them. The data show about 230,000 clones, about four fifths seen once. CDR1 and CDR2 from the germline V gene are SGHDT and YYEEEE. J lost 6 bases, V lost 2 bases, and 9 bases had no gene match. The CDR3 has 15 residues. The source of the sample is a study of control samples from healthy donors and cancer patients. The sample comprised PBMCs. V gene TRBV5-6 combines with J gene TRBJ2-3, with 7 bases identical to TRBD2. The sequence was collected from an older woman with lung cancer. CDR3 sequence reads: CASSLPSGRGDTQYF. DNA for the CDR3: TGTGCCAGCAGCTTACCTAGCGGCCGCGGTGATACGCAGTATTTT.